These 2 T cell receptor beta chains originate from one sample sequenced in a study of blood T cell repertoires in COVID-19. The protocol was immunoSEQ multiplex PCR, while the TCRdb copy is restricted to in-frame clones and leaves out a portion. The data show around 130,000 clones, 82% seen once. The sequencing sample was made of peripheral blood. All receptors come from a human donor in a cohort sampled during active COVID-19.

This clone has just a few counts. The gene calls are TRBV20-1 and TRBJ1-2; D gene ambiguous. Germline lookup yields CDR1 DFQATT and CDR2 SNEGSKA (reference sequence). The CDR3 runs to 11 residues. Trimming shortened V by 0 bases and J by 5 bases, and 4 bases separated the two germline ends. CDR3 sequence: CSARDLYGYTF. The CDR3 DNA sequence: TGCAGTGCTAGAGATCTGTATGGCTACACCTTC.

The CDR3 spells CASSPTGGDQPQHF. The CDR3 DNA reads TGTGCCAGCAGCCCGACAGGGGGCGATCAGCCCCAGCATTTT. The chain links TRBV7-9 to TRBJ1-5, with TRBD1 matching over 10 bases. CDR3 length: 14 residues. Germline V gives CDR1 SEHNR, CDR2 FQNEAQ (reference sequence). After removal of 5 bases from V and 5 bases from J, the junction contained 3 bases not matched to a gene. The variable domain in full, completed from reference TRBV7-9 and TRBJ1-5, reads DTGVSQNPRHKITKRGQNVTFRCDPISEHNRLYWYRQTLGQGPEFLTYFQNEAQLEKSRLLSDRFSAERPKGSFSTLEIQRTEQGDSAMYLCASSPTGGDQPQHFGDGTRLSIL.